This T cell receptor (beta chain) was profiled in a study of blood T cells in healthy people across ages. Germline-derived CDR1 and CDR2 are SNHLY and FYNNEI. V lost 7 bases to trimming and J lost 10 bases, with 14 bases between them. CDR3 length equals 12 residues. For the second PCR, which ran for roughly 6 to 12 cycles, a sample-barcoded 5' primer and a J-beta primer mix were used. Template switching added a 12-random-nucleotide identifier to every cDNA molecule. TCRdb itself ran the 5' RACE reads through MiXCR, one entry per CDR3 protein. The data show roughly 700,000 distinct CDR3 sequences, around 45% seen once.

The sequenced sample consisted of blood. V gene TRBV2 combines with J gene TRBJ2-1; D possibly corresponds to TRBD1 (5 bases). This TCR came from a woman in her fifties or sixties in good health. The CDR3 sequence is CASNLRVREQFF. DNA of the CDR3: TGTGCCAGCAATCTCAGGGTTAGAGAGCAGTTCTTC.